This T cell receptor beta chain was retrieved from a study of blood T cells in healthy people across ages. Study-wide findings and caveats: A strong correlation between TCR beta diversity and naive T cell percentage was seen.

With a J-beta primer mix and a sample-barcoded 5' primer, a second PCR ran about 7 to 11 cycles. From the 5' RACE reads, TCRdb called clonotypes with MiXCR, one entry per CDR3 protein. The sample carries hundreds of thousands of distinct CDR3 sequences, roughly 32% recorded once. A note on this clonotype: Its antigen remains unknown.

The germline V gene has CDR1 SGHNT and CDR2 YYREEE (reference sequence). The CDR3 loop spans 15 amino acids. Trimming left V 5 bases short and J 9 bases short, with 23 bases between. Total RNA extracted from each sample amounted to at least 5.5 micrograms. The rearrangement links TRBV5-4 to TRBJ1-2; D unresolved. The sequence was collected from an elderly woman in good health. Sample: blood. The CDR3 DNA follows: TGTGCCAGCAGTCTGGAGTGGGCATCCGACTGGAGCTACACCTTC. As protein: CASSLEWASDWSYTF.